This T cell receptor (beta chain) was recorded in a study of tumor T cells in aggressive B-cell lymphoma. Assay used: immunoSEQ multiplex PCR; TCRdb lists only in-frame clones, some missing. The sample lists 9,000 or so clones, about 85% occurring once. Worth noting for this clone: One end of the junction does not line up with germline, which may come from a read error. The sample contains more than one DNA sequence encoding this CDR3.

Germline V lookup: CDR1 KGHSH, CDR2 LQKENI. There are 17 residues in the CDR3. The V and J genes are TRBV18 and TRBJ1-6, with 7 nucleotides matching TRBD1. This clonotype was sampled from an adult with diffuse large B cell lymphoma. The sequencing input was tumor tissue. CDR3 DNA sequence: TGTGCCAGCTCTCGAGTAAGGGGGCAGTCCTATAATTCCCCCCTCCACTTT. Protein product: CASSRVRGQSYNSPLHF.